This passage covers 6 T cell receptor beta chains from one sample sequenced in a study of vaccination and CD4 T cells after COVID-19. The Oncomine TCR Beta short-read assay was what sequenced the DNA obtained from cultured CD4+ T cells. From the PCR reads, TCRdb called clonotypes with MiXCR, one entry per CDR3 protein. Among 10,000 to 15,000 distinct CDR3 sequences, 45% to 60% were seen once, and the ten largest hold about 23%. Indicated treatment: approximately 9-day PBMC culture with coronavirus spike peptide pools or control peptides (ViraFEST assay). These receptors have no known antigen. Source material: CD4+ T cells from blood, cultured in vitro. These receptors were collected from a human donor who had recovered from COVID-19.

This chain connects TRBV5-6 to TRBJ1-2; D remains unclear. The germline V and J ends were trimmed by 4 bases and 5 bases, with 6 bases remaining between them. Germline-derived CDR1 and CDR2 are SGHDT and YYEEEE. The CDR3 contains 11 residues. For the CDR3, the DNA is TGTGCCAGCAGCCGAGGGTATGGCTACACCTTC. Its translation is CASSRGYGYTF.

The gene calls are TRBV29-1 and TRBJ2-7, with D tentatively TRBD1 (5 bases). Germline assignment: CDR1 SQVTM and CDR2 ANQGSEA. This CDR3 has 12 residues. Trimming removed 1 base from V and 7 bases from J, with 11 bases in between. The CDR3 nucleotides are TGCAGCGTTGAAGCACCAGGGCAGGAGCAGTACTTC. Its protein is CSVEAPGQEQYF.

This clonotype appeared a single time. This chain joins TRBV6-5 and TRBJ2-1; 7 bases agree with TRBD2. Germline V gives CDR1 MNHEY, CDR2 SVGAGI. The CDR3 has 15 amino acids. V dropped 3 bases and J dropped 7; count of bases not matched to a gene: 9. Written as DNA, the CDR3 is TGTGCCAGCAGTTATCGGACTTCGGGGGGAAATGAGCAGTTCTTC. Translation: CASSYRTSGGNEQFF.

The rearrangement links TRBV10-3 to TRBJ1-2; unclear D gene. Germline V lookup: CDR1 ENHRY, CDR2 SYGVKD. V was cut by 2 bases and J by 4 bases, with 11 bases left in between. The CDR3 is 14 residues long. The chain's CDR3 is CAISEGSSGYGYTF. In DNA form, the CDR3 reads TGTGCCATCAGTGAGGGCAGCTCTGGCTATGGCTACACCTTC.

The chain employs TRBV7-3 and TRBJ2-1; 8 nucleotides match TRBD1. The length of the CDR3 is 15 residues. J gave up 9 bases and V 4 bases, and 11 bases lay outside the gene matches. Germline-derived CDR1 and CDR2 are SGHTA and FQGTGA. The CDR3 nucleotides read TGTGCCAGCAGCTCCAGACAGGGGCTTACGGGTGAGCAGTTCTTC. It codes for CASSSRQGLTGEQFF.

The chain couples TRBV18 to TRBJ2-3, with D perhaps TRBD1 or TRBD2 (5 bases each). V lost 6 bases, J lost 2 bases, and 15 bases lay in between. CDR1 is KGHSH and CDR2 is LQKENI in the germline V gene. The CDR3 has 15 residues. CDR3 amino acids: CASSRDGLSTDTQYF. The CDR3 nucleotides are TGTGCCAGCTCCCGGGACGGACTCTCCACAGATACGCAGTATTTT.